This is a list of T cell receptor beta chains from one sample in a study of T cell changes during pregnancy in multiple sclerosis. The table came from immunoSEQ multiplex PCR; TCRdb's copy has only in-frame clones and leaves some out. This repertoire shows some 60,000 clones, 88% found once; its top ten account for 0.38%. The sample in question was CD4+ T cells from peripheral blood mononuclear cells, obtained in the third trimester of pregnancy. Receptors were obtained from a female donor with multiple sclerosis, enrolled in a pregnancy study. Both conserved end residues are part of each CDR3. A D gene is named only where the DNA matches it firmly. Not all rows give a size; the values are once, few, many and, for expanded clones, a class.

-	TRBJ1-2	TRBV7-9	TRBD1	TGTGCCAGCAGCTTGACAGGGACCACCTTATATGGCTACACCTTC	CASSLTGTTLYGYTF
-	TRBJ1-1	TRBV5-5	-	TGTGCCAGCAGCTTGGCGCAGGCGTCTGAAGCTTTCTTT	CASSLAQASEAFF
-	TRBJ1-1	TRBV5-1	-	TGCGCCAGCAGCCGAAGGTGGGAGACGAATGAAGCTTTCTTT	CASSRRWETNEAFF
once	TRBJ2-2	TRBV18	TRBD2	TGTGCCAGCTCACCCCCAGGACTAGCGGGGGACACCGGGGAGCTGTTTTTT	CASSPPGLAGDTGELFF
-	TRBJ2-1	TRBV9	TRBD2	TGTGCCAGCAGCGTAGGAGGACTAGCGGAGTACAATGAGCAGTTCTTC	CASSVGGLAEYNEQFF
-	TRBJ2-4	TRBV20-1	-	TGCAGTGCTAGTTGGCAAAACATTCAGTACTTC	CSASWQNIQYF
-	TRBJ1-1	TRBV7-9	TRBD1	TGTGCCAGCAATTCACCCGACAACAGGGGGAACACTGAAGCTTTCTTT	CASNSPDNRGNTEAFF
-	TRBJ1-4	TRBV28	-	TGTGCCAGCAGTTTGCGAGGCAGTGCAACTAATGAAAAACTGTTTTTT	CASSLRGSATNEKLFF
-	TRBJ2-1	TRBV7-9	TRBD2	TGTGCCAGCAGCTTAGGAGAGCGGGAGGGGTATGAGCAGTTCTTC	CASSLGEREGYEQFF
-	TRBJ1-2	TRBV25-1	-	TGTGCCAGCAGTGAAGGCAACAATTTCTATGGCTACACCTTC	CASSEGNNFYGYTF
-	TRBJ1-4	TRBV5-1	TRBD1	TGCGCCAGCAGCTTGAGGTTGGGACAGGGGGCGGAGAGTGAAAAACTGTTTTTT	CASSLRLGQGAESEKLFF
-	TRBJ2-7	TRBV12-5	TRBD1	TGTGCTAGTGGTTTGAGGTCCGGGACAGCTTTTCTCTACGAGCAGTACTTC	CASGLRSGTAFLYEQYF
-	TRBJ2-1	TRBV18	-	TGTGCCAGCTCACCCCTGGGAGGTTCCTACAATGAGCAGTTCTTC	CASSPLGGSYNEQFF
-	TRBJ1-6	TRBV10-3	-	TGTGCCATCAGTGCGGCAGGGGACTATAATTCACCCCTCCACTTT	CAISAAGDYNSPLHF
-	TRBJ1-5	TRBV6-5	-	TGTGCCAGCAGTCCCCGCCAGGGGACGGGTCAGCCCCAGCATTTT	CASSPRQGTGQPQHF
-	TRBJ2-4	TRBV7-2	TRBD2	TGTGCCAGCAGCCACGGGGGGGGATTAGCCAAAAACATTCAGTACTTC	CASSHGGGLAKNIQYF
-	TRBJ2-2	TRBV7-2	TRBD1	TGTGCCATACAGGGGAAGAACACCGGGGAGCTGTTTTTT	CAIQGKNTGELFF
-	TRBJ1-2	TRBV6-1	TRBD1	TGTGCCAGCAGTGGAGCAGGGACAGCCAACCTCTATGGCTACACCTTC	CASSGAGTANLYGYTF
-	TRBJ1-1	TRBV5-1	-	TGCGCCAGCAGCTTGGGTGGGGCCGGCACTGAAGCTTTCTTT	CASSLGGAGTEAFF